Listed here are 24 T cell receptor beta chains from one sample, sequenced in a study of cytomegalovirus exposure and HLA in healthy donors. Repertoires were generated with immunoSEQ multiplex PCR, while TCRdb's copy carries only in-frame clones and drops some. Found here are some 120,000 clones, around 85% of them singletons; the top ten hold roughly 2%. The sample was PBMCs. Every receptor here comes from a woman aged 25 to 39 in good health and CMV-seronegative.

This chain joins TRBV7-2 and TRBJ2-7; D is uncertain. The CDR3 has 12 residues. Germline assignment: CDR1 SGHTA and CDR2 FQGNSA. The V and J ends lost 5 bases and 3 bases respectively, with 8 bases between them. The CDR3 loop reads CASSTQNYEQYF. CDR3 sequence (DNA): TGTGCCAGCAGCACCCAGAACTACGAGCAGTACTTC.

The CDR3 DNA reads as TGTGCCAGTAGATGGCGGACAGAGGGCACAGATACGCAGTATTTT. As protein: CASRWRTEGTDTQYF. The chain recombines TRBV27 with TRBJ2-3; weak D call: TRBD1 (6 bases). V lost 9 bases and J 1 base, leaving 17 bases between the germline ends. Per the germline V gene, CDR1 is MNHEY and CDR2 is SMNVEV (reference sequence). The CDR3 length is 15 residues.

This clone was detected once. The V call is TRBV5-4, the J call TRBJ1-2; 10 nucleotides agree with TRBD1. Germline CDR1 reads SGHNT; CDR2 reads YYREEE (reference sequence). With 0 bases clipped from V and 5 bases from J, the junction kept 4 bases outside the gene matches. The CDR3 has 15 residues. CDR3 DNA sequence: TGTGCCAGCAGCTTGGGACAGGGGGCCTGGTATGGCTACACCTTC. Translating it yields CASSLGQGAWYGYTF.

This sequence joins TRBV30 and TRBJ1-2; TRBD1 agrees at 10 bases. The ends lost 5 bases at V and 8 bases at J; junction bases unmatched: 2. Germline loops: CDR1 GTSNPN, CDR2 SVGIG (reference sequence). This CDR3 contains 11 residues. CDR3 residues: CAWGTGVGYTF. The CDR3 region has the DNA TGTGCCTGGGGGACAGGGGTCGGCTACACCTTC.

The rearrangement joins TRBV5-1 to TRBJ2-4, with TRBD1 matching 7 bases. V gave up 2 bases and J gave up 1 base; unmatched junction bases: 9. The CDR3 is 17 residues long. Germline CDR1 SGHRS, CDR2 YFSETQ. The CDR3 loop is CASSFGQAEGAKNIQYF. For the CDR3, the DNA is TGCGCCAGCAGCTTCGGACAGGCCGAAGGTGCCAAAAACATTCAGTACTTC.

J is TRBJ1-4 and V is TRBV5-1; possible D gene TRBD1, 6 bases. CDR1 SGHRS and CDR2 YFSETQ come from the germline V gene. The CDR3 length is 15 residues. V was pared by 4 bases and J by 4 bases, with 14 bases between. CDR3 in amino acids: CASSPMGQSNEKLFF. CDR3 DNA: TGCGCCAGCAGCCCGATGGGACAAAGTAATGAAAAACTGTTTTTT.

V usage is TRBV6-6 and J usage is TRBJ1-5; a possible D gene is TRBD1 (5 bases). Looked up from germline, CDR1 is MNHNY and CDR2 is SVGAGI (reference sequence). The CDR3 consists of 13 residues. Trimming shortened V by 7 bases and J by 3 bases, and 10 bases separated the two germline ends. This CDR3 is CASIRGFNQPQHF. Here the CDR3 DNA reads TGTGCCAGCATTAGGGGTTTCAATCAGCCCCAGCATTTT.

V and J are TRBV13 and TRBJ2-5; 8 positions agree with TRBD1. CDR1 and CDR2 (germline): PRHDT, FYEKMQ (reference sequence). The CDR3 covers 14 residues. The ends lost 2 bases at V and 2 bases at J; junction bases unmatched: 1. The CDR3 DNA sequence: TGTGCCAGCAGCTTAAGGGACAGGCAAGAGACCCAGTACTTC. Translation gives CASSLRDRQETQYF. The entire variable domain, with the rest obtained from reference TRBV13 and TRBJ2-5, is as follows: AAGVIQSPRHLIKEKRETATLKCYPIPRHDTVYWYQQGPGQDPQFLISFYEKMQSDKGSIPDRFSAQQFSDYHSELNMSSLELGDSALYFCASSLRDRQETQYFGPGTRLLVL.

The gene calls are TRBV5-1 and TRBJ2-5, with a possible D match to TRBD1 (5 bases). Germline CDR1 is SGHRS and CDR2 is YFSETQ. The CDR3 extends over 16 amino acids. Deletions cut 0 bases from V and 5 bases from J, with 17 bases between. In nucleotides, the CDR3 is TGCGCCAGCAGCTTGGCGTCTTCAGGGCTGAGTGAGACCCAGTACTTC. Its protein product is CASSLASSGLSETQYF.

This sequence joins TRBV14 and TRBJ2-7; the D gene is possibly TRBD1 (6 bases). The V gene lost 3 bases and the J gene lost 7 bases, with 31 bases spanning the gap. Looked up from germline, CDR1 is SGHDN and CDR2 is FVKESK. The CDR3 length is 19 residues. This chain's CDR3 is CASSQHRVSGLGFLREQYF. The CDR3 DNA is TGTGCCAGCAGCCAGCACAGGGTTAGTGGGCTCGGGTTTTTACGGGAGCAGTACTTC.

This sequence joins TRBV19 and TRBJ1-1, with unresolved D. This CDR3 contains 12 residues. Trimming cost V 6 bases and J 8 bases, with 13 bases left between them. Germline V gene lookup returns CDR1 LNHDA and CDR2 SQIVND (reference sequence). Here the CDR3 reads CASSPSEAEAFF. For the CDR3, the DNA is TGTGCCAGTAGCCCCTCGGAGGCGGAAGCTTTCTTT.

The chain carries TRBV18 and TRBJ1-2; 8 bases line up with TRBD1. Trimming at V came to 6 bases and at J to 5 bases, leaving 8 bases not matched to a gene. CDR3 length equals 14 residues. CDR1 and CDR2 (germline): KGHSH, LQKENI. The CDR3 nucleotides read TGTGCCAGCTCGCCGGACAGGGAAGGGTATGGCTACACCTTC. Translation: CASSPDREGYGYTF.

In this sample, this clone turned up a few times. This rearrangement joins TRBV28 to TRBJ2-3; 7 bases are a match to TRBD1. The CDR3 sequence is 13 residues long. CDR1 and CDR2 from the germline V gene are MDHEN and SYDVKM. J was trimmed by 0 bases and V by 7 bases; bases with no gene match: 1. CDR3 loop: CASTDRSTDTQYF. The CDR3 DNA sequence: TGTGCCAGCACGGACAGGAGCACAGATACGCAGTATTTT.

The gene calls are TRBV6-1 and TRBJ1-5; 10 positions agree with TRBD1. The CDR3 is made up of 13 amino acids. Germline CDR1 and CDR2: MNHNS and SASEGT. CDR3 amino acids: CAAGQGRDQPQHF. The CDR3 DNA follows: TGTGCGGCGGGACAGGGGAGGGATCAGCCCCAGCATTTT.

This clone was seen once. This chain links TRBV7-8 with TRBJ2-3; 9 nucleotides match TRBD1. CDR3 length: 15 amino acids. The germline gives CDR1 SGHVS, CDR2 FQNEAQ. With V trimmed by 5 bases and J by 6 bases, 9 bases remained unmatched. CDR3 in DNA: TGTGCCAGCAGCCTAGGGACAGGGAACCAGGATACGCAGTATTTT. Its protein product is CASSLGTGNQDTQYF.

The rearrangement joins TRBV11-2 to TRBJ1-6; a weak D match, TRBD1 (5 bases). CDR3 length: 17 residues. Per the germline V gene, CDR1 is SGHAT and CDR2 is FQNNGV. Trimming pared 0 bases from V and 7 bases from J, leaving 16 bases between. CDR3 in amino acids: CASSLELRRDENSPLHF. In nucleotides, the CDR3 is TGTGCCAGCAGCTTAGAGTTGCGCAGGGATGAGAATTCACCCCTCCACTTT.

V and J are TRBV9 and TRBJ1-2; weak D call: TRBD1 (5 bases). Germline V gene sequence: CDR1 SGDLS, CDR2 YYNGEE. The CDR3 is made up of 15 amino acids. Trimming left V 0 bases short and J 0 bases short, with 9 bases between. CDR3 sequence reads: CASSVVGGSNYGYTF. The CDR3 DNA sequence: TGTGCCAGCAGCGTAGTGGGGGGTTCTAACTATGGCTACACCTTC.

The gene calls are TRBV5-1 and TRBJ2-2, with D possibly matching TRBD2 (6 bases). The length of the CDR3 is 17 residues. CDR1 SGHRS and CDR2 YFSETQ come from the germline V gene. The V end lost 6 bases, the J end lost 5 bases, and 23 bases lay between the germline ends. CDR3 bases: TGCGCCAGCACTCCTAGCGTTTCTCCTCGGGTAACCGGGGAGCTGTTTTTT. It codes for CASTPSVSPRVTGELFF.

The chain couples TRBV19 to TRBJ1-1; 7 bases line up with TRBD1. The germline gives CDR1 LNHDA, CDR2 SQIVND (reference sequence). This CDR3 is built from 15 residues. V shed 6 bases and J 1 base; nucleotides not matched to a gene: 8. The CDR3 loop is CASSDRTGGNTEAFF. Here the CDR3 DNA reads TGTGCCAGTAGCGACAGGACAGGAGGGAACACTGAAGCTTTCTTT.

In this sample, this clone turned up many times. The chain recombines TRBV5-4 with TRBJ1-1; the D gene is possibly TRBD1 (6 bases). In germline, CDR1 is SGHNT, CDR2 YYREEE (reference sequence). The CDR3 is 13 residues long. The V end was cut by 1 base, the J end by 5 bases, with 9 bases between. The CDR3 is CASSLRGATEAFF. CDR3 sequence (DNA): TGTGCCAGCAGCTTGCGGGGGGCGACTGAAGCTTTCTTT.

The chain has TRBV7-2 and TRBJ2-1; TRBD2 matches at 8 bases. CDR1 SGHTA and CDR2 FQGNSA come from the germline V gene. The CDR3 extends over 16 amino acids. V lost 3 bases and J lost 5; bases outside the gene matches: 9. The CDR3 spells CASSFYGGALNNEQFF. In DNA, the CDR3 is TGTGCCAGCAGCTTCTACGGGGGGGCCCTTAACAATGAGCAGTTCTTC. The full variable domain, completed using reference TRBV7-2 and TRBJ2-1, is GAGVSQSPSNKVTEKGKDVELRCDPISGHTALYWYRQSLGQGLEFLIYFQGNSAPDKSGLPSDRFSAERTGGSVSTLTIQRTQQEDSAVYLCASSFYGGALNNEQFFGPGTRLTVL.

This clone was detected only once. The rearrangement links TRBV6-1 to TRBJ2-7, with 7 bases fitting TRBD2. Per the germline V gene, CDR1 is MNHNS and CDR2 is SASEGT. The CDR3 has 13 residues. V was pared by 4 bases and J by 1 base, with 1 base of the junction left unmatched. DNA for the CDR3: TGTGCCAGCAGTGCTAGCGGATCCTACGAGCAGTACTTC. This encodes CASSASGSYEQYF.

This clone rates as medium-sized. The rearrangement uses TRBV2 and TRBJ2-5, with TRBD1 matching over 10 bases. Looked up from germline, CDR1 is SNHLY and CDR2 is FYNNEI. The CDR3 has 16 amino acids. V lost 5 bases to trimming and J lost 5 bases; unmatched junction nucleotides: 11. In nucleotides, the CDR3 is TGTGCCAGCAGTCGGGGGGGACAGGGGTTTCGCGAGACCCAGTACTTC. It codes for CASSRGGQGFRETQYF. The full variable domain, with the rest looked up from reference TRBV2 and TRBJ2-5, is EPEVTQTPSHQVTQMGQEVILRCVPISNHLYFYWYRQILGQKVEFLVSFYNNEISEKSEIFDDQFSVERPDGSNFTLKIRSTKLEDSAMYFCASSRGGQGFRETQYFGPGTRLLVL.

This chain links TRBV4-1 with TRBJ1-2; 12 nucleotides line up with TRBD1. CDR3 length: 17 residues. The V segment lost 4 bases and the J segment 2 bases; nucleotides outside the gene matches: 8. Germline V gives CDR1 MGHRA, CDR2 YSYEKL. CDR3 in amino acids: CASSPVGQGAGNYGYTF. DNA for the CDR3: TGCGCCAGCAGCCCCGTGGGACAGGGGGCTGGGAACTATGGCTACACCTTC.